This is a list of T cell receptor beta chains from one sample in a study of memory CD4+ T cells and cytomegalovirus serostatus. Using immunoSEQ multiplex PCR, the repertoire was profiled, and TCRdb retains in-frame clones only, with some absent. Of under 40,000 clones in the sample, around three quarters were seen once. The specimen sequenced was memory CD4+ T cells from blood. These receptors all come from an adult in good health and CMV-seropositive. Both conserved end residues are part of each CDR3. The D gene is left open where the match is weak. Clone size is stated in some rows and not others, as once, few, many or a class when expanded.

TRBD2,-,TRBV7-2,TRBJ2-1,CASSPLPRLAPTYNEQFF,TGTGCCAGCAGCCCTCTTCCCCGACTAGCGCCTACCTACAATGAGCAGTTCTTC
-,-,TRBV5-6,TRBJ1-2,CASSVQGYGYTF,TGTGCCAGCAGCGTCCAAGGCTATGGCTACACCTTC
-,-,TRBV5-4,TRBJ2-3,CASSRGGRLSTDTQYF,TGTGCCAGCAGCCGGGGCGGAAGACTTAGCACAGATACGCAGTATTTT
-,-,TRBV10-3,TRBJ2-1,CAISESGRTNEQFF,TGTGCCATCAGTGAATCGGGACGGACCAATGAGCAGTTCTTC
-,-,TRBV19,TRBJ2-2,CASRAGELFF,TGTGCCAGTAGGGCCGGGGAGCTGTTTTTT
TRBD2,-,TRBV14,TRBJ2-1,CASSQGLAGVLWGHEQFF,TGTGCCAGCAGCCAAGGACTAGCGGGAGTCCTATGGGGCCATGAGCAGTTCTTC
-,-,TRBV9,TRBJ1-2,CASSSLALAANYGYTF,TGTGCCAGCAGCTCCTTAGCCCTGGCAGCTAACTATGGCTACACCTTC
-,-,TRBV6-6,TRBJ2-7,CASSSLEDLYEQYF,TGTGCCAGCAGTTCACTAGAGGACCTCTACGAGCAGTACTTC
-,-,TRBV7-9,TRBJ2-7,CASSRLMDREGEQYF,TGTGCCAGCAGTCGACTGATGGACAGGGAGGGCGAGCAGTACTTC
TRBD1,few,TRBV5-8,TRBJ2-3,CASSINRGSTDTQYF,TGTGCCAGCAGCATAAACAGGGGTAGCACAGATACGCAGTATTTT
-,-,TRBV2,TRBJ2-6,CASSGDSSGANVLTF,TGTGCCAGCAGTGGAGACAGCTCTGGGGCCAACGTCCTGACTTTC
-,-,TRBV27,TRBJ1-1,CASRPSGGRGINTEAFF,TGTGCCAGCAGACCTTCCGGGGGGCGGGGGATTAACACTGAAGCTTTCTTT
-,-,TRBV7-8,TRBJ2-7,CASSSHSSYEQYF,TGTGCCAGCAGCTCACACAGCTCCTACGAGCAGTACTTC
-,-,TRBV5-1,TRBJ1-4,CASSLGAEREKLFF,TGCGCCAGCAGCTTGGGGGCCGAGAGGGAAAAACTGTTTTTT
-,-,TRBV7-9,TRBJ1-6,CASSLGEGYSPLHF,TGTGCCAGCAGCTTAGGAGAAGGGTATTCACCCCTCCACTTT
TRBD2,medium-sized,TRBV6-1,TRBJ2-1,CASSPTSGTYNEQFF,TGTGCCAGCTCCCCGACTAGCGGTACCTACAATGAGCAGTTCTTC
-,-,TRBV7-2,TRBJ1-2,CASSLGPRNLNYGYTF,TGTGCCAGCAGCTTAGGGCCACGGAATCTTAACTATGGCTACACCTTC